This T cell receptor (beta chain) was captured by sequencing in a study of T-cell reconstitution after alpha-beta-depleted transplantation in children (dated by TCRdb to 2016 to 2017). With respect to the entire study: Using TCR repertoire profiling, the study quantitatively followed how T-cell immune reconstitution unfolded in children after TCRalphabeta/CD19-depleted allogeneic hematopoietic cell transplantation. Overall study results and their limits: The apparently early recovery of alphabetaT-cell counts about two months after transplant reportedly depended on only several hundred rapidly expanded clones that came from non-depleted graft cells. The high TCRbeta diversity at day 60 in some patients was ascribed to recipient T cells and intrathymic progenitors that had survived conditioning. Hyperexpanded clone frequencies declined over subsequent months; after one year, T-cell counts and TCRbeta diversity were mostly attributed to newly produced T cells.

V lost 8 bases and J lost 4 bases; the stretch between them is 12 bases long. The CDR3 goes from the cysteine to the phenylalanine over 13 residues. Only the CDR3 DNA is retained, 39 bases long and in frame from the first base. CDR1 and CDR2 were assigned from the germline V gene as ENHRY and SYGVKD. Library construction relied on PCR. For sequencing, an Illumina HiSeq 2500 was employed. Molecular barcoding was employed in the preparation of TCR libraries, with unique molecular identifiers being used to normalize TCRbeta repertoire quantification. TCRdb trimmed public reads at Q25 via fastp, called clones via MiXCR and kept in-frame beta chains. Rows are combined by CDR3 protein, so each entry shows the most common genes and DNA. The sample yields approximately 130,000 distinct CDR3 sequences; 8.5% to 10% were counted once. Less than 25% of the sample rests with the top ten. Comment on this clonotype: What antigen it recognizes has not been identified. Per-base quality was not reported, and no clone a single base away is much larger than it.

In the paper's terms, the treatment or condition label means: allogeneic hematopoietic cell transplantation with graft depleted of TCRalphabeta T cells and CD19 B cells. Transplant recipients were children who received TCRalphabeta/CD19-depleted allogeneic hematopoietic cell grafts. The specimen was PBMCs, mostly from graft donor cells, collected 180 days after TCRalphabeta/CD19-depleted stem cell transplant. The TCR was taken from a girl less than two years old who had a stem cell transplant for combined immunodeficiency, so the T cells may come from the graft donor. The rearranged segments are TRBV10-3 and TRBJ1-5, with TRBD1 tentatively as D gene (5 bases match). For the CDR3, the sequence is CAIRGRTNQPQHF. DNA sequence: TGTGCCATCCGTGGACGGACAAATCAGCCCCAGCATTTT.